This T cell receptor beta chain derives from a study of blood T cell repertoires in COVID-19. Repertoires were generated with immunoSEQ multiplex PCR, while TCRdb's copy carries only in-frame clones and drops some. Of around 100,000 clones detected, roughly 92% appear once; the ten largest clones hold roughly 2.1%. The CDR3 runs to 15 residues. V was trimmed by 5 bases and J by 6 bases, leaving 17 bases between them. Germline CDR1 is MDHEN and CDR2 is SYDVKM. The V gene is TRBV28, the J gene TRBJ2-4; tentative D call: TRBD1 (5 bases). Sequenced sample: peripheral blood. This sequence was found in a woman aged 45-65 years with COVID-19, enrolled during active disease. The CDR3 nucleotides are TGTGCCAGCAGTCCGCAAACAGGACAAGGAAACATTCAGTACTTC. It specifies CASSPQTGQGNIQYF.